Detailed here is one T cell receptor beta chain. Clones were read by immunoSEQ multiplex PCR, and TCRdb kept only the in-frame ones, dropping some. The sample holds under 45,000 clones, roughly 87% seen once. This specimen belongs to a study of T cell changes during pregnancy in multiple sclerosis. The CDR3 loop spans 13 amino acids. Germline CDR1 SEHNR, CDR2 FQNEAQ (reference sequence). V lost 8 bases to trimming and J lost 5 bases, with 15 bases between them. This TCR came from a female donor with multiple sclerosis, enrolled in a pregnancy study. Here the sequenced sample was CD4+ T cells from peripheral blood mononuclear cells, taken in the first trimester of pregnancy. This chain links TRBV7-9 with TRBJ1-1; perhaps TRBD1 as D (5 bases). The CDR3 loop reads CASRGRAMTEAFF. The CDR3 coding sequence is TGTGCCAGCCGCGGCAGGGCAATGACTGAAGCTTTCTTT.